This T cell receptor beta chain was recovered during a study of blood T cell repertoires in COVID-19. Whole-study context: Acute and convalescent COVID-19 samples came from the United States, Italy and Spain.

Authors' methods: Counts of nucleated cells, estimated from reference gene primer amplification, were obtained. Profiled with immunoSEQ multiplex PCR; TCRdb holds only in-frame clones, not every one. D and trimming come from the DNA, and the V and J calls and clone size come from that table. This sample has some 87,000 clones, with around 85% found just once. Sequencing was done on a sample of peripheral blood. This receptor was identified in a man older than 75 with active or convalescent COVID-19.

The CDR3 protein is CASSPRGGLYNEQFF. The CDR3 DNA is TGTGCCAGCAGCCCGCGGGGGGGTTTGTACAATGAGCAGTTCTTC. The chain uses TRBV5-5 and TRBJ2-1; 9 positions match TRBD2. This CDR3 has 15 amino acids. Germline V gives CDR1 SGHKS, CDR2 YYEKEE (reference sequence). Trimming cost V 4 bases and J 4 bases; bases outside gene matches: 6.